This T cell receptor (beta chain) was recorded in a study of blood T cell repertoires in COVID-19. Study-wide context: Samples representing acute and convalescent COVID-19 were sourced from the United States, Italy and Spain. T cells, B-cell-depleted T cells, or PBMCs provided the cDNA or gDNA that served as material.

Germline CDR1 and CDR2: MNHEY and SVGAGI. V trimming: 7 bases; J trimming: 2 bases; junction bases outside the gene matches: 7. The CDR3 runs to 15 residues. Original processing notes: Scientists estimated how many nucleated cells there were by amplifying reference gene primers. Assay used: immunoSEQ multiplex PCR; TCRdb lists only in-frame clones, some missing. That table gives V, J and clone size, and the DNA gave D and trimming. Of tens of thousands of clones in the sample, less than 80% are singletons; the top ten hold approximately 3.5%. The specimen was peripheral blood. The sequence derives from a man between 60 and 70 years old with acute or convalescent COVID-19. The gene calls are TRBV6-5 and TRBJ2-7; TRBD2 agrees at 11 bases. The CDR3 sequence is CASITELAGAYEQYF. The CDR3 nucleotides are TGTGCCAGCATTACCGAACTAGCGGGGGCCTACGAGCAGTACTTC.